The entry that follows covers one T cell receptor beta chain sequence. Its specificity is unknown. The data derive from a study of cytomegalovirus exposure and HLA in healthy donors. Study-wide findings and caveats: In an earlier analysis, about 87% or about 30%: the productive usage of most TCR beta V segments. Specific recognition of CMV antigens was confirmed in vitro for three chains (all CMV-associated). The authors excluded some V segments, including TRBV6-2 and TRBV6-3, as indistinguishable.

PCR amplification relied on 60 Vbeta primers (plus 13 Jbeta primers). The table came from immunoSEQ multiplex PCR; TCRdb's copy has only in-frame clones and leaves some out. The sample includes 250,000 to 300,000 clones, 84% of them seen just once. Trimming removed 1 base at V and 2 bases at J, with 8 bases between. The CDR3 totals 14 residues. Germline assignment: CDR1 SGHRS and CDR2 YFSETQ. Sequencing used PBMCs. This rearrangement joins TRBV5-1 to TRBJ2-3, with D unresolved. The receptor's source is a woman between 40 and 55 years old in good health and CMV-seropositive. CDR3 sequence (DNA): TGCGCCAGCAGCTTGACAGAATTCACAGATACGCAGTATTTT. This translates into CASSLTEFTDTQYF.